These T cell receptor beta chains were read from a single sample in a study of a mutant IDH1 vaccine in newly diagnosed glioma. Profiled with immunoSEQ multiplex PCR; TCRdb holds only in-frame clones, not every one. The table includes 20,000 to 25,000 clones, more than 85% detected once. The specimen comprised PBMCs, sampled from a glioma patient treated with radiotherapy, temozolomide or both. The receptors shown here come from a man aged 30-40 years with glioma. Both conserved end residues are part of each CDR3. A D gene is named only where the DNA matches it firmly. The size of a clone is reported for some rows only, either as once, few or many, or as a class for expanded clones.

TRBD2 | . | TRBJ2-1 | TRBV7-6 | TGTGCCAGCAGCTCCCAGGGCGGGGGCTACAATGAGCAGTTCTTC | CASSSQGGGYNEQFF
. | . | TRBJ1-3 | TRBV5-1 | TGCGCCAGCAGCTTGGGACAGCAAATCTCTGGAAACACCATATATTTT | CASSLGQQISGNTIYF
. | . | TRBJ2-1 | TRBV2 | TGTGCCAGCAGCCTCGGGTGGCTTAATGAGCAGTTCTTC | CASSLGWLNEQFF
. | . | TRBJ1-3 | TRBV4-1 | TGCGCCAGCAGCCAACGATTTTTGGTCCTCTCTGGAAACACCATATATTTT | CASSQRFLVLSGNTIYF
TRBD1 | . | TRBJ1-3 | TRBV2 | TGTGCCAGCAGTGAAAGGGGGCTGGGAGGAAACACCATATATTTT | CASSERGLGGNTIYF
. | . | TRBJ1-6 | TRBV19 | TGTGCCAGTAGTCCTATCCCAGGCCCTGATAATTCACCCCTCCACTTT | CASSPIPGPDNSPLHF
TRBD1 | . | TRBJ1-2 | TRBV4-2 | TGTGCCAGCAGCCAAGATATCCGTCCGGGACAGGGCTCCTATGGCTACACCTTC | CASSQDIRPGQGSYGYTF
TRBD1 | . | TRBJ1-5 | TRBV4-2 | TGTGCCAGCAGCCAAGATGAGTGGACAGGGGGTCAGCCCCAGCATTTT | CASSQDEWTGGQPQHF
. | . | TRBJ1-4 | TRBV6-1 | TGTGCCAGCAGTCGGACATTTGCAACTAATGAAAAACTGTTTTTT | CASSRTFATNEKLFF
. | . | TRBJ1-1 | TRBV6-4 | TGTGCCAGCTCGTACTCACAGGGGAACACTGAAGCTTTCTTT | CASSYSQGNTEAFF
. | . | TRBJ1-5 | TRBV30 | TGTGCCTGGAGTATGAAAGGGCCCCAGCATTTT | CAWSMKGPQHF
. | . | TRBJ1-1 | TRBV18 | TGTGCCAGCTCCCTCGGCCCTTGGGATGAAGCTTTCTTT | CASSLGPWDEAFF
TRBD1 | medium-sized | TRBJ1-1 | TRBV7-9 | TGTGCCAGCAGCGACAGGGACACTGAAGCTTTCTTT | CASSDRDTEAFF
TRBD2 | . | TRBJ2-1 | TRBV7-9 | TGTGCCAGCAGCCTCAGCCTAGCGGGAGCCTACAATGAGCAGTTCTTC | CASSLSLAGAYNEQFF
. | . | TRBJ1-2 | TRBV11-1 | TGTGCCAGCAGCCCGAGGGGAGTCTATGGCTACACCTTC | CASSPRGVYGYTF
. | large | TRBJ1-1 | TRBV6-5 | TGTGCCAGCAGTTACGCGGAAGAAGCTTTCTTT | CASSYAEEAFF
TRBD1 | . | TRBJ2-7 | TRBV5-6 | TGTGCCAGCAGCGGGCCGGGACAGGCGTACGAGCAGTACTTC | CASSGPGQAYEQYF
TRBD2 | . | TRBJ2-3 | TRBV28 | TGTGCCAGCAGTTCCCCCCGGACTAGCGGGAGGGCCAGGGGAGGCGGCACAGATACGCAGTATTTT | CASSSPRTSGRARGGGTDTQYF
TRBD2 | few | TRBJ2-7 | TRBV7-9 | TGTGCCAGCAGCTTAGCCCTAGCGGGAAGCTCCTACGAGCAGTACTTC | CASSLALAGSSYEQYF
. | . | TRBJ1-1 | TRBV5-1 | TGCGCCAGCAGGAGGATAGGTCACACTGAAGCTTTCTTT | CASRRIGHTEAFF
. | . | TRBJ1-2 | TRBV25-1 | TGTGCCAGTTTGGACGGCCCCTATGGCTACACCTTC | CASLDGPYGYTF
. | . | TRBJ2-3 | TRBV6-5 | TGTGCCAGCAGTTCCCCTATTTTGGCAGATACGCAGTATTTT | CASSSPILADTQYF
. | . | TRBJ1-1 | TRBV6-1 | TGTGCCAGCAGTGTACTGGGGGCCAGGAACACTGAAGCTTTCTTT | CASSVLGARNTEAFF
TRBD2 | once | TRBJ2-3 | TRBV2 | TGTGCCAGCAGTCTTCAGGGACTAGCAAGAGTGACAGATACGCAGTATTTT | CASSLQGLARVTDTQYF
. | . | TRBJ2-7 | TRBV6-6 | TGTGCCAGCAGTTACTCGCACGGGGATGGCGAGCAGTACTTC | CASSYSHGDGEQYF
TRBD2 | . | TRBJ2-1 | TRBV19 | TGTGCCAGTAGGCGGGAGGGGCAAAGCTCCTACAATGAGCAGTTCTTC | CASRREGQSSYNEQFF
TRBD2 | . | TRBJ2-5 | TRBV5-1 | TGCGCCAGCAGCTTGGTGGCTAGCGGGAGTTCAGAGACCCAGTACTTC | CASSLVASGSSETQYF
TRBD2 | . | TRBJ2-7 | TRBV5-6 | TGTGCCAGCAGCTTGAGGACTAGCGGGACCTACGAGCAGTACTTC | CASSLRTSGTYEQYF
. | medium-sized | TRBJ1-2 | TRBV7-9 | TGTGCCAGCAGCCCCCGGGGCAGGGATGGCTACACCTTC | CASSPRGRDGYTF
TRBD1 | . | TRBJ2-7 | TRBV25-1 | TGTGCCACCCGACAGGGGGCTTACGAGCAGTACTTC | CATRQGAYEQYF
. | . | TRBJ1-2 | TRBV10-1 | TGCGCCAGGAACAGTGGCGGCTACACCTTC | CARNSGGYTF
TRBD1 | once | TRBJ1-2 | TRBV6-4 | TGTGCCAGCAGTGATATAATGGGACAGGGGAACGACGGCTACACCTTC | CASSDIMGQGNDGYTF
TRBD1 | once | TRBJ2-7 | TRBV29-1 | TGCAGCGGGAGAACAGGGGTCTACGAGCAGTACTTC | CSGRTGVYEQYF
. | . | TRBJ2-7 | TRBV2 | TGTGCCAGCAGTTACGCCACCTACGAGCAGTACTTC | CASSYATYEQYF
. | . | TRBJ1-1 | TRBV6-1 | TGTGCCAGCAGTGAACATAGAGGCACGAACACTGAAGCTTTCTTT | CASSEHRGTNTEAFF
. | . | TRBJ1-1 | TRBV2 | TGTGCCAGCAGTGACCGATCGCCGGGTCAATTCTTT | CASSDRSPGQFF
TRBD2 | . | TRBJ2-1 | TRBV5-5 | TGTGCCAGCAGCGGTGGGACTAGCGGGAGTAAGGTTGAGCAGTTCTTC | CASSGGTSGSKVEQFF
TRBD1 | few | TRBJ1-4 | TRBV4-2 | TGTGCCAGCAGCCAAGACCAAGGGACAGGGATTGAAAAACTGTTTTTT | CASSQDQGTGIEKLFF
TRBD1 | . | TRBJ1-5 | TRBV9 | TGTGCCAGCGGGAGTGGGGACAGGGGCGTCTATAGCAATCAGCCCCAGCATTTT | CASGSGDRGVYSNQPQHF
. | . | TRBJ2-7 | TRBV30 | TGTGCCTGGAGTGCGGGGGTTGCAGACGAGCAGTACTTC | CAWSAGVADEQYF